This T cell receptor (beta chain) was found in a study of breast tumors, draining lymph nodes, adjacent tissues. This clonotype was counted at least ten times. What it binds is not known. Breast cancer patients provided tissue from their axillary draining lymph nodes. In TCRdb, the multiplex PCR reads were re-called with MiXCR into one record per CDR3 protein. The sample has approximately 230,000 distinct CDR3 sequences, approximately 36% seen once. The CDR3 sequence is 16 residues long. Study results and limitations: Luminal-like breast cancer showed significantly higher tumor–nontumor repertoire similarity than basal-like. That most tumor T cells come from lymph nodes remained unproven.

This TCR came from a female donor with breast cancer. Some clones in this sample may be carry-over from other donors' samples. The chain couples TRBV3-2 to TRBJ2-1; the D call in the table, TRBD1, was not verified against the DNA. TRBV3-2 is shown as a pseudogene. Sequenced: axillary lymph node tissue. In nucleotides, the CDR3 is TGTGCCAGCAGCCAAAGCGGGACAGGGTGGGGCAATGAGCAGTTCTTC. Translation: CASSQSGTGWGNEQFF.